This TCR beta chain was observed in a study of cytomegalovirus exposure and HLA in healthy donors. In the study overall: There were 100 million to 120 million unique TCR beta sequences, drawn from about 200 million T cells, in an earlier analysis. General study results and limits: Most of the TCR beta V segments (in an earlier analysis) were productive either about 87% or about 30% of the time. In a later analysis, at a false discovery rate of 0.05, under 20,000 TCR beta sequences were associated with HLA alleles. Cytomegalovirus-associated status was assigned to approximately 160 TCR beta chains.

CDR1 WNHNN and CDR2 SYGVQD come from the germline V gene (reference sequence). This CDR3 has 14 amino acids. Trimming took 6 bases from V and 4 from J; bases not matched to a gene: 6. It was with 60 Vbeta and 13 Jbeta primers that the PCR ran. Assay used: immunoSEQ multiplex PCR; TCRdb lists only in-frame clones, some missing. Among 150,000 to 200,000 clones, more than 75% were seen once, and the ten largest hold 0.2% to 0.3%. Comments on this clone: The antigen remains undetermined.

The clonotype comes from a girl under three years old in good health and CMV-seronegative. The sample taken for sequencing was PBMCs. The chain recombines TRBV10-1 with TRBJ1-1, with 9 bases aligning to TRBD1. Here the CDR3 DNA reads TGCGCCAGCAGGACAGGGGGATTGTGCACTGAAGCTTTCTTT. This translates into CASRTGGLCTEAFF.